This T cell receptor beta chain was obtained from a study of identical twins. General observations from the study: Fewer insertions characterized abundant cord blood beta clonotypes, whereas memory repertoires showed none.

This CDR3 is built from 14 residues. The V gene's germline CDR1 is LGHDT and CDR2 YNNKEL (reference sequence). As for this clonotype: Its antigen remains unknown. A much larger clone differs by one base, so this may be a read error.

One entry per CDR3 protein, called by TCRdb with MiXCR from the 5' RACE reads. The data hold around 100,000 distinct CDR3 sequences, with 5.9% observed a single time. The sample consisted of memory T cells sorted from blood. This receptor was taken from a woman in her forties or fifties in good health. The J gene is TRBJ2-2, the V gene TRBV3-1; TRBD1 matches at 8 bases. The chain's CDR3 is CASSRQGAAGDLFF. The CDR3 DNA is TGTGCCAGCAGCCGGCAGGGGGCTGCCGGGGATCTGTTTTTT.